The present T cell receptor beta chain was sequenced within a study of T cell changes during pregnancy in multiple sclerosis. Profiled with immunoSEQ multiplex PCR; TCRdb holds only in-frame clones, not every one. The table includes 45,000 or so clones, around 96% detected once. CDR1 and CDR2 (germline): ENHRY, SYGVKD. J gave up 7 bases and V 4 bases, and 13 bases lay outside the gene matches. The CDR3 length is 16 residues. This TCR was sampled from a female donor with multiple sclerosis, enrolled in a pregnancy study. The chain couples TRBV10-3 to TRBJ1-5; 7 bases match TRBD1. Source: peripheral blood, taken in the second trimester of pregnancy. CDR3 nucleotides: TGTGCCATCAGTGCGGGGACAGCCCCCGATGGGCAGCCCCAGCATTTT. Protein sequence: CAISAGTAPDGQPQHF.